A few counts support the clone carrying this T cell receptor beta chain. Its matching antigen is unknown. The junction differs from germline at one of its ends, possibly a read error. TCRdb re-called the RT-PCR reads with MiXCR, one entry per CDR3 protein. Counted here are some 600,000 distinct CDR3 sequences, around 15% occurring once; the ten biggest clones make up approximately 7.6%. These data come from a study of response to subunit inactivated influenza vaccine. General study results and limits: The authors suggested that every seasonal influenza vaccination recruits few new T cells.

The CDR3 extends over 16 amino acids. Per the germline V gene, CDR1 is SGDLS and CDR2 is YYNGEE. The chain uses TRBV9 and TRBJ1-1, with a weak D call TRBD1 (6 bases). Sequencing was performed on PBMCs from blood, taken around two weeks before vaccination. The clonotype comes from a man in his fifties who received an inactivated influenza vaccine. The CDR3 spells CASSVEGSRGNAEAFF. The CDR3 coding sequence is TGTGCCAGCAGCGTAGAAGGATCGAGGGGGAACGCTGAAGCTTTCTTT.